This T cell receptor beta chain came from a study of a mutant IDH1 vaccine in newly diagnosed glioma. This clone is a singleton in its sample. Its antigen is not identified. Profiled with immunoSEQ multiplex PCR; TCRdb holds only in-frame clones, not every one. The sample yields tens of thousands of clones, approximately 78% seen once. There are 16 residues in the CDR3. Germline loops: CDR1 MDHEN, CDR2 SYDVKM. V shed 1 base and J shed 1 base, with 13 bases lying between them. Specified time point: week 47, end of study. The study gave 300 ug of mutant IDH1 20-mer peptide per vaccine dose, with topical imiquimod.

The sequence came from a man between 40 and 49 years old with glioma. The gene calls are TRBV28 and TRBJ1-1, with D possibly TRBD1 on 6 matching bases. Here the sequenced sample was PBMCs, taken from a glioma patient whose treatment included an IDH1 peptide vaccine. The CDR3 bases are TGTGCCAGCAGTTTATTCATCACAGGGTCGAACACTGAAGCTTTCTTT. Amino acid sequence: CASSLFITGSNTEAFF.